This T cell receptor beta chain was observed in a study of shared clonotypes between healthy human individuals. Overall study findings and caveats: Sharing across a handful of donors was seen in 4% to 6.5% of naive CD4 clonotypes.

Naive CD8 isolation took CD45RO-negative cells positively selected for CCR7 and excluded terminally differentiated effector memory CD45RA+ cells. Donors included only healthy HIV-negative adults lacking recent acute infections or vaccinations. V shed 3 bases and J 4 bases; nucleotides not matched to a gene: 3. CDR1 and CDR2 from the germline V gene are MDHEN and SYDVKM. This CDR3 comprises 15 residues. Details on this clone: Its antigen is still unknown.

The data were produced by immunoSEQ multiplex PCR, yet TCRdb's version contains in-frame clones alone and is incomplete. The sample includes around 1.9 million clones, about 93% of them seen just once. This TCR came from a man between 18 and 29 years old in good health. Some clones in this sample may be carry-over from other donors' samples. Sequenced input: naive CD8+ T cells from PBMCs. The gene calls are TRBV28 and TRBJ2-6, with 7 bases that match TRBD2. CDR3 DNA sequence: TGTGCCAGCAGTTTGCGGGGGAGAGGGGCCAACGTCCTGACTTTC. This encodes CASSLRGRGANVLTF. Using reference TRBV28 and TRBJ2-6 for the parts outside the CDR3, the full variable domain is DVKVTQSSRYLVKRTGEKVFLECVQDMDHENMFWYRQDPGLGLRLIYFSYDVKMKEKGDIPEGYSVSREKKERFSLILESASTNQTSMYLCASSLRGRGANVLTFGAGSRLTVL.